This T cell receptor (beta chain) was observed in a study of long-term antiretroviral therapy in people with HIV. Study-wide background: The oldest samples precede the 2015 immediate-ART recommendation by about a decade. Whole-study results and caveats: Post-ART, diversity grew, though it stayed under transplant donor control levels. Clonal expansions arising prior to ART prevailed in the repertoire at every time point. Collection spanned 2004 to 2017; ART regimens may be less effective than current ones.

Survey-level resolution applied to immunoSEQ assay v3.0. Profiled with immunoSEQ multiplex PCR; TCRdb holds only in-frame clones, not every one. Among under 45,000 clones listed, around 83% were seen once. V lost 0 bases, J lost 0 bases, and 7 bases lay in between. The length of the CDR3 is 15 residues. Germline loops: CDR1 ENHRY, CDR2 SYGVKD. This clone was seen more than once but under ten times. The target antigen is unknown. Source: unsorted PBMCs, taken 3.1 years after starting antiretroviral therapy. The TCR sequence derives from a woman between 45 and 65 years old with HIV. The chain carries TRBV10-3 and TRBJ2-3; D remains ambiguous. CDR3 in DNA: TGTGCCATCAGTGAGTCGGGGTCTAGCACAGATACGCAGTATTTT. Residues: CAISESGSSTDTQYF.